The 7 T cell receptor beta chains below all came from one sample that was sequenced in a study of blood T cell repertoires in COVID-19. Method: immunoSEQ multiplex PCR; TCRdb's copy keeps in-frame clones and lacks some. The table has about 180,000 clones, 83% seen once. The sequencing sample was made of peripheral blood. Source of these receptors: a human donor in a cohort sampled during active COVID-19.

The chain couples TRBV5-4 to TRBJ2-3, with TRBD1 matching 7 bases. Germline CDR1 is SGHNT and CDR2 is YYREEE (reference sequence). This CDR3 comprises 16 residues. The V gene end was trimmed by 4 bases and the J gene end by 3 bases; junction bases not matched to a gene: 11. The CDR3 spells CASSRGGRGATDTQYF. CDR3 sequence (DNA): TGTGCCAGCAGCCGAGGGGGCAGGGGAGCGACAGATACGCAGTATTTT. The whole variable domain, remainder taken from reference TRBV5-4 and TRBJ2-3, is ETGVTQSPTHLIKTRGQQVTLRCSSQSGHNTVSWYQQALGQGPQFIFQYYREEENGRGNFPPRFSGLQFPNYSSELNVNALELDDSALYLCASSRGGRGATDTQYFGPGTRLTVL.

The chain joins TRBV3-1 (or the pseudogene TRBV3-2) to TRBJ2-2, with D possibly being TRBD2 (6 bases). CDR3 length equals 17 residues. Germline loops: CDR1 LGHDT, CDR2 YNNKEL (reference sequence). V lost 0 bases and J lost 2, with 13 bases in between. The CDR3 DNA reads TGTGCCAGCAGCCAAGATCGGCTAGCGCCTAACACCGGGGAGCTGTTTTTT. Protein: CASSQDRLAPNTGELFF.

The chain is built from TRBV10-3 and TRBJ1-2; TRBD1 matches 9 bases. The V segment lost 7 bases and the J segment 2 bases; nucleotides outside the gene matches: 5. CDR1 is ENHRY, CDR2 SYGVKD, per germline. The CDR3 consists of 14 residues. The CDR3 DNA is TGTGCCATCAACGCTGACAGGGGGAACTATGGCTACACCTTC. It codes for CAINADRGNYGYTF.

The chain links TRBV4-1 to TRBJ2-3; D possibly corresponds to TRBD2 (7 bases). Germline CDR1 MGHRA, CDR2 YSYEKL. Trimming left V 5 bases short and J 1 base short, with 34 bases between. CDR3 length equals 22 residues. CDR3 bases: TGCGCCAGCAGCACACGACTGGCAGGGATATTTTTGGGGGGGGCAGGCACAGATACGCAGTATTTT. It specifies CASSTRLAGIFLGGAGTDTQYF.

The chain has TRBV7-9 and TRBJ1-2; TRBD1 agrees at 8 bases. The CDR3 has 15 residues. V lost 4 bases, J lost 3 bases, and 7 bases stayed unmatched. Germline V gene sequence: CDR1 SEHNR, CDR2 FQNEAQ (reference sequence). The CDR3 coding sequence is TGTGCCAGCAGCTCCCTGGTGACAGGGGACTATGGCTACACCTTC. Translated: CASSSLVTGDYGYTF. Based on the CDR3 plus reference TRBV7-9 and TRBJ1-2, the full variable domain is DTGVSQNPRHKITKRGQNVTFRCDPISEHNRLYWYRQTLGQGPEFLTYFQNEAQLEKSRLLSDRFSAERPKGSFSTLEIQRTEQGDSAMYLCASSSLVTGDYGYTFGSGTRLTVV.

This chain links TRBV6-5 with TRBJ1-1, with D possibly TRBD1 on 6 matching bases. CDR3 size: 13 residues. Germline-derived CDR1 and CDR2 are MNHEY and SVGAGI. The V and J ends lost 11 bases and 7 bases respectively, with 20 bases between them. The DNA of the CDR3 is TGTGCCGTCCAGGGGAGGGGCGGGATTGAAGCTTTCTTT. As protein: CAVQGRGGIEAFF.

The genes are TRBV7-2 and TRBJ2-1; TRBD1 aligns across 10 bases. CDR3 length equals 16 residues. Germline V CDR1 and CDR2: SGHTA, FQGNSA. With 5 bases clipped from V and 11 bases from J, the junction kept 15 bases outside the gene matches. The CDR3 DNA reads TGTGCCAGCAGCCTCGATGGGACAGGGGCCCTAAGGCAGCAGTTCTTC. Amino acids: CASSLDGTGALRQQFF.